This passage covers 17 T cell receptor beta chains from one sample sequenced in a study of a mutant IDH1 vaccine in newly diagnosed glioma. The antigens for these receptors are not known. TCRdb's copy holds only in-frame clones and misses some; the assay was immunoSEQ multiplex PCR. The data show about 85,000 clones, with nearly 90% seen just once and roughly 0.81% held by the top ten. Regarding time point: week 47, end of study. What each vaccine dose contained was 300 ug of mutant IDH1 20-mer peptide, accompanied by topical imiquimod. The sequences come from PBMCs, collected from a glioma patient whose treatment included an IDH1 peptide vaccine. The receptors derive from a woman aged 45-60 years with glioma.

The chain's CDR3 is CASSWRTGDSYEQYF. As DNA, the CDR3 is TGTGCCAGCAGCTGGAGGACAGGGGACTCCTACGAGCAGTACTTC. This sequence joins TRBV9 and TRBJ2-7; 9 bases are a match to TRBD1. Germline CDR1 SGDLS, CDR2 YYNGEE. The V segment lost 4 bases and the J segment 0 bases; nucleotides outside the gene matches: 5. The CDR3 loop spans 15 amino acids.

For the CDR3, the DNA is TGCGCCAGCAGCTTGAGCGGGACAGTATACAATGAGCAGTTCTTC. Its translation is CASSLSGTVYNEQFF. This chain connects TRBV5-1 to TRBJ2-1, with D tentatively TRBD1 or TRBD2 (7 bases each). The CDR3 consists of 15 residues. Trimming cost V 1 base and J 4 bases, with 12 bases left between them. Germline lookup yields CDR1 SGHRS and CDR2 YFSETQ. Combining the CDR3 with reference TRBV5-1 and TRBJ2-1 gives the whole variable domain KAGVTQTPRYLIKTRGQQVTLSCSPISGHRSVSWYQQTPGQGLQFLFEYFSETQRNKGNFPGRFSGRQFSNSRSEMNVSTLELGDSALYLCASSLSGTVYNEQFFGPGTRLTVL.

The chain couples TRBV4-1 to TRBJ1-6, with D possibly being TRBD1 (5 bases). The V end lost 9 bases, the J end lost 0 bases, and 9 bases lay between the germline ends. The CDR3 spans 14 residues. Germline V gives CDR1 MGHRA, CDR2 YSYEKL. In nucleotides, the CDR3 is TGCGCCAGTGGGGGAGGCTCCTATAATTCACCCCTCCACTTT. Encoded protein: CASGGGSYNSPLHF.

This sequence joins TRBV6-6 and TRBJ1-5; 7 nucleotides agree with TRBD1. The CDR3 loop spans 14 amino acids. The junction had 8 bases not matched to a gene; V was cut back by 7 bases and J by 5 bases. Germline loops: CDR1 MNHNY, CDR2 SVGAGI (reference sequence). CDR3 loop: CASTYRGRDQPQHF. The CDR3 nucleotides read TGTGCCAGCACTTATAGGGGGCGGGATCAGCCCCAGCATTTT.

V is TRBV21-1 and J is TRBJ1-4; the table's D gene call, TRBD1, was not cross checked with the DNA. TRBV21-1 corresponds to a pseudogene. This CDR3 comprises 17 residues. This CDR3 reads CASSRRDRAGTNEKLFF. CDR3 coding DNA: TGTGCCAGCAGCAGGAGGGACAGGGCCGGGACTAATGAAAAACTGTTTTTT.

This chain links TRBV20-1 with TRBJ2-5; the D gene is possibly TRBD1 (6 bases). The CDR3 has 11 amino acids. The germline V and J ends were trimmed by 3 bases and 5 bases, with 7 bases remaining between them. The V gene's germline CDR1 is DFQATT and CDR2 SNEGSKA (reference sequence). The CDR3 loop is CSARQGETQYF. CDR3 DNA: TGCAGTGCTAGGCAGGGGGAGACCCAGTACTTC.

The V call is TRBV28, the J call TRBJ2-3; 7 bases line up with TRBD2. The V gene end was trimmed by 3 bases and the J gene end by 1 base; junction bases not matched to a gene: 4. The CDR3 totals 15 residues. The germline V gene has CDR1 MDHEN and CDR2 SYDVKM. The CDR3 DNA sequence: TGTGCCAGCAGTTTGAGGGGAGGGGGCACAGATACGCAGTATTTT. This sequence encodes CASSLRGGGTDTQYF. Using reference TRBV28 and TRBJ2-3 for the parts outside the CDR3, the full variable domain is DVKVTQSSRYLVKRTGEKVFLECVQDMDHENMFWYRQDPGLGLRLIYFSYDVKMKEKGDIPEGYSVSREKKERFSLILESASTNQTSMYLCASSLRGGGTDTQYFGPGTRLTVL.

The rearrangement uses TRBV5-1 and TRBJ2-7; 10 bases match TRBD2. CDR3 size: 14 residues. The J segment lost 5 bases and the V segment lost 4 bases, leaving 6 bases of the junction unmatched. Germline CDR1 and CDR2: SGHRS and YFSETQ. The CDR3 region is CASSALAGDNEQYF. CDR3 sequence (DNA): TGCGCCAGCAGCGCGCTAGCGGGAGACAACGAGCAGTACTTC.

The chain is built from TRBV11-2 and TRBJ2-3; weak D call: TRBD1 (6 bases). CDR1 is SGHAT and CDR2 is FQNNGV in the germline V gene. The CDR3 has 15 residues. V was shortened by 6 bases and J by 6 bases, with 19 bases between the two germline ends. DNA of the CDR3: TGTGCCAGCAGACCAACCCACAGGGCGACGGATACGCAGTATTTT. Its protein product is CASRPTHRATDTQYF.

A word on this clone: An end of the junction differs from the germline gene, which may be a read error. The chain has TRBV27 and TRBJ2-3; perhaps TRBD2 as D (6 bases). The germline gives CDR1 MNHEY, CDR2 SMNVEV (reference sequence). This CDR3 has 18 amino acids. Here the CDR3 reads CASSISGLGGASTDTQYF. CDR3 in DNA: TGTGCCAGCAGTATATCCGGCCTAGGAGGGGCTAGCACAGATACGCAGTATTTT.

The chain links TRBV6-5 to TRBJ1-2; D perhaps matches TRBD1 (6 bases). Germline-derived CDR1 and CDR2 are MNHEY and SVGAGI. The CDR3 is 12 amino acids. Between the trimmed V and J ends, which lost 6 bases and 8 bases, there was a span of 13 bases. The CDR3 reads CASRIRGAGYTF. CDR3 nucleotide sequence: TGTGCCAGCAGGATTAGGGGGGCGGGCTACACCTTC.

This rearrangement joins TRBV19 to TRBJ1-1; 9 bases align to TRBD1. Unmatched junction bases numbered 8, after V lost 5 bases and J lost 7 bases. The CDR3 totals 14 residues. CDR1 LNHDA and CDR2 SQIVND come from the germline V gene (reference sequence). In nucleotides, the CDR3 is TGTGCCAGTAGTGCACCGGGACAGGGTGGTGAAGCTTTCTTT. Translated, it gives CASSAPGQGGEAFF.

In DNA, the CDR3 is TGTGCCAGCAGCGTAGTCCCAGGGGTTCCCGTTGGCTACACCTTC. Residues: CASSVVPGVPVGYTF. This chain joins TRBV9 and TRBJ1-2, with D perhaps TRBD1 (6 bases). The V end was cut by 0 bases, the J end by 7 bases, with 16 bases between. Germline CDR1 reads SGDLS; CDR2 reads YYNGEE. The CDR3 spans 15 residues. Full variable domain (missing parts from reference TRBV9 and TRBJ1-2): DSGVTQTPKHLITATGQRVTLRCSPRSGDLSVYWYQQSLDQGLQFLIQYYNGEERAKGNILERFSAQQFPDLHSELNLSSLELGDSALYFCASSVVPGVPVGYTFGSGTRLTVV.

V usage is TRBV9 and J usage is TRBJ2-3; D perhaps matches TRBD2 (5 bases). The CDR3 loop spans 12 amino acids. Germline-derived CDR1 and CDR2 are SGDLS and YYNGEE. V was trimmed by 6 bases and J by 3 bases, leaving 8 bases between them. The CDR3 is CASTGETDTQYF. CDR3 bases: TGTGCCAGCACCGGGGAAACAGATACGCAGTATTTT.

The count of this clone is one. The gene calls are TRBV7-2 and TRBJ2-3, with 7 bases lining up with TRBD2. Germline trimming cut 2 bases from V and 5 bases from J; bases unmatched to any gene: 4. Germline values: CDR1 SGHTA, CDR2 FQGNSA. CDR3 size: 14 residues. The CDR3: CASSLTSVRDTQYF. The CDR3 bases are TGTGCCAGCAGCTTAACTAGCGTTAGAGATACGCAGTATTTT.

J is TRBJ2-5 and V is TRBV10-3, with D possibly TRBD1 on 5 matching bases. Deletions cut 3 bases from V and 4 bases from J, with 15 bases between. Germline lookup yields CDR1 ENHRY and CDR2 SYGVKD. The CDR3 loop spans 15 amino acids. This CDR3 reads CAISDAPGPPETQYF. CDR3 nucleotide sequence: TGTGCCATCAGTGACGCCCCAGGGCCCCCAGAGACCCAGTACTTC.

The V call is TRBV7-9, the J call TRBJ1-1; weak D call: TRBD1 (5 bases). Trimming took 4 bases from V and 4 from J, leaving 22 bases between them. Looked up from germline, CDR1 is SEHNR and CDR2 is FQNEAQ (reference sequence). The CDR3 is made up of 17 amino acids. The CDR3 is CASSSPSSGTGGTEAFF. CDR3 DNA sequence: TGTGCCAGCAGCTCTCCATCCTCAGGGACTGGAGGCACTGAAGCTTTCTTT.